Following are 25 T cell receptor beta chains from one sample sequenced in a study of cytomegalovirus exposure and HLA in healthy donors. Primers included in the PCR were 60 Vbeta and 13 Jbeta primers. Clones were read by immunoSEQ multiplex PCR, and TCRdb kept only the in-frame ones, dropping some. The profile shows some 190,000 clones, approximately 81% of them singletons. The sample consisted of PBMCs. The receptors come from a male donor in good health and CMV-seronegative.

The CDR3 bases are TGTGCCAGCAGTTCCGGACAGGGGGTGCCGAATCAGCCCCAGCATTTT. Residues: CASSSGQGVPNQPQHF. This chain links TRBV28 with TRBJ1-5; 10 bases fit TRBD1. The germline CDR1 and CDR2 sequences are MDHEN and SYDVKM. The V segment lost 4 bases and the J segment 4 bases; nucleotides outside the gene matches: 7. This CDR3 spans 16 amino acids. Full variable domain (missing parts from reference TRBV28 and TRBJ1-5): DVKVTQSSRYLVKRTGEKVFLECVQDMDHENMFWYRQDPGLGLRLIYFSYDVKMKEKGDIPEGYSVSREKKERFSLILESASTNQTSMYLCASSSGQGVPNQPQHFGDGTRLSIL.

The chain is built from TRBV5-8 and TRBJ1-5; perhaps TRBD1 as D (5 bases). Germline V gene data show CDR1 as SGHTS and CDR2 as YDEGEE. The germline V and J ends were trimmed by 2 bases and 6 bases, with 15 bases remaining between them. The CDR3 extends over 15 amino acids. The chain's CDR3 is CASSLGQGVGQPQHF. The CDR3, as DNA: TGTGCCAGCAGCTTAGGGCAGGGTGTGGGTCAGCCCCAGCATTTT.

This clone was counted a single time. V gene TRBV19 combines with J gene TRBJ1-1; D possibly corresponds to TRBD1 (6 bases). Germline V CDR1 and CDR2: LNHDA, SQIVND (reference sequence). The V and J ends lost 9 bases and 7 bases respectively, with 27 bases between them. This CDR3 comprises 16 residues. CDR3 nucleotides: TGTGCCAGCAAAAACTCCCGACAGGCCCCTCGGATTGAAGCTTTCTTT. It yields the protein CASKNSRQAPRIEAFF.

This sequence joins TRBV7-2 and TRBJ2-1; 10 nucleotides match TRBD2. V was clipped by 4 bases and J by 3 bases; unmatched bases: 3. The CDR3 loop spans 15 amino acids. Looked up from germline, CDR1 is SGHTA and CDR2 is FQGNSA. CDR3 sequence (DNA): TGTGCCAGCAGCTCGGGACTAGCGTACTACAATGAGCAGTTCTTC. It specifies CASSSGLAYYNEQFF.

This chain links TRBV7-3 with TRBJ2-3, with TRBD1 matching over 7 bases. The CDR3 totals 15 residues. With 4 bases clipped from V and 2 bases from J, the junction kept 6 bases outside the gene matches. The germline gives CDR1 SGHTA, CDR2 FQGTGA. The CDR3 is CASSSTGTDTDTQYF. The CDR3 DNA follows: TGTGCCAGCAGCTCGACCGGGACAGACACAGATACGCAGTATTTT.

This clone was observed a single time. The chain employs TRBV5-6 and TRBJ1-1, with D tentatively TRBD1 (6 bases). Trimming left V 4 bases short and J 5 bases short, with 21 bases between. In germline, CDR1 is SGHDT, CDR2 YYEEEE. CDR3 length: 16 residues. Written as DNA, the CDR3 is TGTGCCAGCAGCGGGACCGGGACACCAGATAGTACTGAAGCTTTCTTT. Amino acids: CASSGTGTPDSTEAFF.

This clone is a singleton in its sample. The V gene is TRBV27, the J gene TRBJ2-1; TRBD2 is a possible D gene (5 bases). The CDR3 totals 15 residues. The V and J ends lost 3 bases and 4 bases respectively, with 13 bases between them. Germline assignment: CDR1 MNHEY and CDR2 SMNVEV (reference sequence). The DNA for the CDR3 is TGTGCCAGCAGTTTTTGGAAGGGAGTGTACAATGAGCAGTTCTTC. Translating it yields CASSFWKGVYNEQFF.

This chain links TRBV4-1 with TRBJ2-7; perhaps TRBD1 as D (6 bases). Germline V gene sequence: CDR1 MGHRA, CDR2 YSYEKL. V lost 0 bases to trimming and J lost 1 base, with 16 bases between them. The CDR3 totals 17 residues. This CDR3 is CASSQDQGRGGSYEQYF. The CDR3 DNA sequence: TGCGCCAGCAGCCAAGATCAGGGCAGGGGTGGTTCCTACGAGCAGTACTTC.

This clone was observed a single time. This sequence joins TRBV11-2 and TRBJ2-5; 8 bases are shared with TRBD2. The CDR3 runs 17 residues. The germline V gene has CDR1 SGHAT and CDR2 FQNNGV. The V and J ends lost 1 base and 2 bases, in that order; junction bases with no gene match: 9. The CDR3 bases are TGTGCCAGCAGCTTAGCGCCCCCAAGCGGGGGACAAGAGACCCAGTACTTC. Its translation is CASSLAPPSGGQETQYF.

V usage is TRBV5-1 and J usage is TRBJ2-5; a possible D gene is TRBD1 (5 bases). This CDR3 is built from 13 residues. The ends were cut back, 5 bases at V and 5 bases at J, with 13 bases in the middle. Germline CDR1 SGHRS, CDR2 YFSETQ. The CDR3 DNA is TGCGCCAGCAGTTTCAGGGCGGCGGAGACCCAGTACTTC. The encoded protein is CASSFRAAETQYF.

The V gene is TRBV7-9, the J gene TRBJ2-3; possible D gene TRBD2, 5 bases. The CDR3 totals 16 residues. The germline CDR1 and CDR2 sequences are SEHNR and FQNEAQ (reference sequence). V was trimmed by 5 bases and J by 1 base, leaving 16 bases between them. The CDR3 nucleotides are TGTGCCAGCAGCACCGGACTGGCGGCGGGCACAGATACGCAGTATTTT. Translation: CASSTGLAAGTDTQYF.

This clone was counted only a few times. V usage is TRBV4-1 and J usage is TRBJ1-6, with a tentative D call TRBD1 (5 bases). The V and J ends lost 0 bases and 8 bases respectively, with 11 bases between them. The CDR3 is 15 amino acids. From germline, CDR1 is MGHRA and CDR2 YSYEKL. CDR3 residues: CASSQEGTGDSPLHF. For the CDR3, the DNA is TGCGCCAGCAGCCAAGAAGGAACGGGGGATTCACCCCTCCACTTT.

The chain has TRBV4-1 and TRBJ1-2, with unresolved D. This CDR3 is 14 amino acids long. Germline V gives CDR1 MGHRA, CDR2 YSYEKL. Between the trimmed V and J ends, which lost 1 base and 8 bases, there was a span of 14 bases. Here the CDR3 DNA reads TGCGCCAGCAGCCAAGTTTACGGGTTGGAGGGCTACACCTTC. Translating it yields CASSQVYGLEGYTF.

The chain links TRBV27 to TRBJ1-2, with D tentatively TRBD1 (5 bases). The CDR3 sequence is 12 residues long. V lost 9 bases and J 5 bases, leaving 13 bases between the germline ends. Germline CDR1 MNHEY, CDR2 SMNVEV (reference sequence). The CDR3 nucleotides read TGTGCCAGTAGCCTCTCAGGGTATGGCTACACCTTC. Its protein product is CASSLSGYGYTF.

The V call is TRBV4-3, the J call TRBJ1-2, with D possibly being TRBD1 (5 bases). V was trimmed by 0 bases and J by 4 bases, leaving 21 bases between them. The CDR3 is 18 residues long. From germline, CDR1 is LGHNA and CDR2 YSLEER. In nucleotides, the CDR3 is TGCGCCAGCAGCCAAGATAGAGGACACCCGGGGGTTTCCTATGGCTACACCTTC. Translated, it gives CASSQDRGHPGVSYGYTF.

V and J are TRBV6-1 and TRBJ2-7, with 11 positions matching TRBD2. V trimming: 1 base; J trimming: 2 bases; junction bases outside the gene matches: 1. Germline V lookup: CDR1 MNHNS, CDR2 SASEGT. This CDR3 comprises 15 residues. CDR3 sequence: CASSEVSGGAYEQYF. The CDR3 nucleotides read TGTGCCAGCAGTGAAGTTAGCGGGGGGGCCTACGAGCAGTACTTC.

J is TRBJ2-5 and V is TRBV6-5, with a tentative D call TRBD1 (6 bases). Germline values: CDR1 MNHEY, CDR2 SVGAGI. The CDR3 sequence is 14 residues long. Trimming took 7 bases from V and 1 from J, leaving 13 bases between them. This CDR3 is CASNPTGFQETQYF. CDR3 bases: TGTGCCAGCAACCCAACAGGGTTCCAAGAGACCCAGTACTTC.

V and J are TRBV27 and TRBJ1-6, with D possibly matching TRBD1 (5 bases). The germline V gene encodes CDR1 MNHEY and CDR2 SMNVEV (reference sequence). V was shortened by 4 bases and J by 7 bases, with 14 bases between the two germline ends. The CDR3 contains 15 residues. CDR3 nucleotide sequence: TGTGCCAGCAGTTCGCGGGGCGCGGGAAATTCACCCCTCCACTTT. It codes for CASSSRGAGNSPLHF.

V gene TRBV6-5 combines with J gene TRBJ2-5; D might be TRBD1 (6 bases). The CDR3 has 14 residues. Trimming shortened V by 2 bases and J by 4 bases, and 11 bases separated the two germline ends. CDR1 is MNHEY and CDR2 is SVGAGI in the germline V gene. The CDR3 region is CASSYGQLPETQYF. For the CDR3, the DNA is TGTGCCAGCAGTTACGGACAGCTCCCAGAGACCCAGTACTTC.

V gene TRBV19 combines with J gene TRBJ2-2, with 11 bases identical to TRBD1. V lost 5 bases, J lost 0 bases, and 2 bases stayed unmatched. Germline V CDR1 and CDR2: LNHDA, SQIVND (reference sequence). The CDR3 sequence is 16 residues long. CDR3 DNA: TGTGCCAGTAGTCCGGACAGGGGGCCGAACACCGGGGAGCTGTTTTTT. Residues: CASSPDRGPNTGELFF.

V and J are TRBV15 and TRBJ2-7, with 15 positions matching TRBD2. Trimming at V came to 5 bases and at J to 1 base, leaving 15 bases not matched to a gene. Looked up from germline, CDR1 is LNHNV and CDR2 is YYDKDF (reference sequence). The CDR3 has 20 residues. The CDR3 region has the DNA TGTGCCACCAGCGGGGACAGTGTAACCGGGACTAGCGGGAGGTCCTACGAGCAGTACTTC. Translation: CATSGDSVTGTSGRSYEQYF.

J is TRBJ2-7 and V is TRBV28, with 11 bases matching TRBD2. The CDR3 spans 19 residues. From germline, CDR1 is MDHEN and CDR2 SYDVKM. With V trimmed by 5 bases and J by 4 bases, 19 bases remained unmatched. Written as DNA, the CDR3 is TGTGCCAGCAGTCCCCGGGAGAAAATACTAGCGGGAGTATTGTACGAGCAGTACTTC. The encoded protein is CASSPREKILAGVLYEQYF.

The CDR3 region is CASRLGTSGGPGAYNEQFF. CDR3 nucleotide sequence: TGCGCCAGCAGGCTAGGGACTAGCGGGGGGCCCGGGGCCTACAATGAGCAGTTCTTC. The J gene is TRBJ2-1, the V gene TRBV10-1; 15 bases fit TRBD2. Germline lookup yields CDR1 WNHNN and CDR2 SYGVQD (reference sequence). V trimming: 6 bases; J trimming: 2 bases; junction bases outside the gene matches: 11. The CDR3 has 19 residues.

This clone was observed once. This chain joins TRBV28 and TRBJ2-2; D is perhaps TRBD1 (5 bases). The CDR3 is 16 residues long. Trimming shortened V by 4 bases and J by 0 bases, and 12 bases separated the two germline ends. Germline assignment: CDR1 MDHEN and CDR2 SYDVKM. CDR3 amino acids: CASSSPAGTNTGELFF. CDR3 coding DNA: TGTGCCAGCAGTTCCCCGGCAGGGACGAACACCGGGGAGCTGTTTTTT. Using reference TRBV28 and TRBJ2-2 for the parts outside the CDR3, the full variable domain is DVKVTQSSRYLVKRTGEKVFLECVQDMDHENMFWYRQDPGLGLRLIYFSYDVKMKEKGDIPEGYSVSREKKERFSLILESASTNQTSMYLCASSSPAGTNTGELFFGEGSRLTVL.

CDR3 coding DNA: TGTGCCAGCAGCTTATGGGCGGGAACCTCAGGGGGCGCGGCCCACGAGCAGTACTTC. Protein product: CASSLWAGTSGGAAHEQYF. V is TRBV7-6 and J is TRBJ2-7; TRBD1 matches at 8 bases. This CDR3 has 19 residues. The germline V gene encodes CDR1 SGHVS and CDR2 FNYEAQ. V was pared by 2 bases and J by 5 bases, with 20 bases of the junction left unmatched.